These T cell receptor beta chains were read from a single sample in a study of blood T cell repertoires in COVID-19. The assay was immunoSEQ multiplex PCR, and TCRdb's table has in-frame clones only and misses some. The sample lists about 35,000 clones, just over 90% seen once, with roughly 2.2% in the top ten. Source material: peripheral blood. These TCRs come from a man aged 50-60 years with active COVID-19. CDR3s include the opening cysteine and the closing phenylalanine or tryptophan. The order of the fields is CDR3 protein, clone size, V gene, J gene. Some rows have no size entry. The others give once, few or many, or a class for an expanded clone.

cdr3_aa: CAISESRQTGGEKLFF
clone_size: .
v_call: TRBV10-3
j_call: TRBJ1-4

cdr3_aa: CASSLSVGVGGYTF
clone_size: .
v_call: TRBV13
j_call: TRBJ1-2

cdr3_aa: CASSPRIEGYEQYF
clone_size: .
v_call: TRBV7-8
j_call: TRBJ2-7

cdr3_aa: CASSPGQSNQPQHF
clone_size: .
v_call: TRBV18
j_call: TRBJ1-5

cdr3_aa: CSASRGYGYTF
clone_size: .
v_call: TRBV20-1
j_call: TRBJ1-2

cdr3_aa: CASSQDREVQPQHF
clone_size: .
v_call: TRBV4-3
j_call: TRBJ1-5

cdr3_aa: CASSWGQSYEQYF
clone_size: .
v_call: TRBV27
j_call: TRBJ2-7

cdr3_aa: CASSSLRAGSGANVLTF
clone_size: .
v_call: TRBV7-8
j_call: TRBJ2-6

cdr3_aa: CASSSDRVGWTQYF
clone_size: .
v_call: TRBV13
j_call: TRBJ2-5

cdr3_aa: CASRREAGAPGAGELFF
clone_size: .
v_call: TRBV2
j_call: TRBJ2-2

cdr3_aa: CASSFKQGNSPLHF
clone_size: .
v_call: TRBV7-2
j_call: TRBJ1-6

cdr3_aa: CASSPRGSGVYNEQFF
clone_size: .
v_call: TRBV5-1
j_call: TRBJ2-1

cdr3_aa: CAISLGREGSTDTQYF
clone_size: .
v_call: TRBV10-3
j_call: TRBJ2-3

cdr3_aa: CASSPQGGGANVLTF
clone_size: .
v_call: TRBV5-1
j_call: TRBJ2-6

cdr3_aa: CASSYTGGNYGYTF
clone_size: .
v_call: TRBV7-2
j_call: TRBJ1-2

cdr3_aa: CASAAPGLAGGTDTQYF
clone_size: .
v_call: TRBV2
j_call: TRBJ2-3

cdr3_aa: CASKRGGEDTQYF
clone_size: .
v_call: TRBV7-2
j_call: TRBJ2-3

cdr3_aa: CASGLQGTGELFF
clone_size: once
v_call: TRBV12-5
j_call: TRBJ2-2

cdr3_aa: CASSARATGPDPDEQYF
clone_size: .
v_call: TRBV7-6
j_call: TRBJ2-7

cdr3_aa: CASSLGQGLNQPQHF
clone_size: .
v_call: TRBV5-1
j_call: TRBJ1-5

cdr3_aa: CASSIEWGPGNQPQHF
clone_size: .
v_call: TRBV19
j_call: TRBJ1-5

cdr3_aa: CSVATGLMGGYTF
clone_size: .
v_call: TRBV29-1
j_call: TRBJ1-2

cdr3_aa: CAISGRQGTEAFF
clone_size: .
v_call: TRBV10-3
j_call: TRBJ1-1

cdr3_aa: CSASDQGREKLFF
clone_size: .
v_call: TRBV20-1
j_call: TRBJ1-4

cdr3_aa: CASSAKLYSYEQYF
clone_size: .
v_call: TRBV9
j_call: TRBJ2-7

cdr3_aa: CSVLAKTTDTQYF
clone_size: .
v_call: TRBV29-1
j_call: TRBJ2-3

cdr3_aa: CASSELAGYNEQFF
clone_size: .
v_call: TRBV6-4
j_call: TRBJ2-1

cdr3_aa: CATGGARLANTEAFF
clone_size: .
v_call: TRBV2
j_call: TRBJ1-1

cdr3_aa: CASSFETGWDTGELFF
clone_size: .
v_call: TRBV5-5
j_call: TRBJ2-2

cdr3_aa: CASSANNEQFF
clone_size: .
v_call: TRBV25-1
j_call: TRBJ2-1

cdr3_aa: CASSPSHSPLHF
clone_size: .
v_call: TRBV12-3/TRBV12-4
j_call: TRBJ1-6

cdr3_aa: CASSQAGGAGESKQFF
clone_size: .
v_call: TRBV4-3
j_call: TRBJ2-1

cdr3_aa: CASSPGQQDQPQHF
clone_size: once
v_call: TRBV5-1
j_call: TRBJ1-5

cdr3_aa: CASILQGAGELFF
clone_size: .
v_call: TRBV12-3/TRBV12-4
j_call: TRBJ2-2

cdr3_aa: CASSLRSGPLRFF
clone_size: .
v_call: TRBV7-3
j_call: TRBJ2-1

cdr3_aa: CASTGDTQYF
clone_size: once
v_call: TRBV2
j_call: TRBJ2-3

cdr3_aa: CASSKARRVRGYTF
clone_size: once
v_call: TRBV21-1
j_call: TRBJ1-2

cdr3_aa: CASSYRAAPDTQYF
clone_size: .
v_call: TRBV23-1
j_call: TRBJ2-3

cdr3_aa: CASSQVTDGTEAFF
clone_size: .
v_call: TRBV3-1/TRBV3-2
j_call: TRBJ1-1

cdr3_aa: CASSETDRAYGYTF
clone_size: .
v_call: TRBV6-1
j_call: TRBJ1-2

cdr3_aa: CASSLQGAGVTEAFF
clone_size: .
v_call: TRBV5-1
j_call: TRBJ1-1

cdr3_aa: CASSYAGGPSVETQYF
clone_size: .
v_call: TRBV7-3
j_call: TRBJ2-5

cdr3_aa: CASSERDSYGYTF
clone_size: few
v_call: TRBV6-1
j_call: TRBJ1-2

cdr3_aa: CASSLQGAGTQYF
clone_size: .
v_call: TRBV5-8
j_call: TRBJ2-5

cdr3_aa: CASSKERHTETQYF
clone_size: .
v_call: TRBV2
j_call: TRBJ2-5

cdr3_aa: CASNAGAGQETQYF
clone_size: .
v_call: TRBV2
j_call: TRBJ2-5

cdr3_aa: CASSLTDRKTEAFF
clone_size: .
v_call: TRBV6-5
j_call: TRBJ1-1

cdr3_aa: CASSHPGTSGVSDTQYF
clone_size: .
v_call: TRBV3-1/TRBV3-2
j_call: TRBJ2-3

cdr3_aa: CASSLAGGDGYTF
clone_size: .
v_call: TRBV5-4
j_call: TRBJ1-2

cdr3_aa: CASSQRGDSQETQYF
clone_size: .
v_call: TRBV2
j_call: TRBJ2-5

cdr3_aa: CASSIYMNTEAFF
clone_size: .
v_call: TRBV19
j_call: TRBJ1-1

cdr3_aa: CATSSSGTGDDLGPRYF
clone_size: once
v_call: TRBV15
j_call: TRBJ2-3

cdr3_aa: CASSQELLPGELFF
clone_size: .
v_call: TRBV3-1/TRBV3-2
j_call: TRBJ2-2